The clone carrying this T cell receptor beta chain was observed a few times. The target antigen is unknown. The data are from a study of CD8 T cells in ankylosing spondylitis. Findings of the study overall: Reportedly, matched ankylosing spondylitis synovial fluid was significantly enriched for disease-linked clones. Blood from ankylosing spondylitis patients appeared to carry a characteristic roughly 8-variant TCR beta motif. Reactive arthritis synovial fluid and blood previously showed some of these motif variants.

V lost 2 bases, J lost 2 bases, and 8 bases lay in between. Germline V gene lookup returns CDR1 KGHDR and CDR2 SFDVKD. The CDR3 spans 14 residues. 5'-RACE, quantitative and with molecular barcodes, yielded the TCR beta libraries. TCRdb re-called the 5' RACE reads through MiXCR, storing one row per CDR3 protein. This sample has about 450,000 distinct CDR3 sequences, with roughly a quarter found just once. The V call is TRBV24-1, the J call TRBJ2-5; D unclear. The sequence came from a male donor with ankylosing spondylitis. Source material: blood, either unsorted or a sorted T cell fraction (not recorded which). CDR3 residues: CATSDSIRQETQYF. Here the CDR3 DNA reads TGTGCCACCAGTGATTCTATCAGGCAAGAGACCCAGTACTTC.